The clone carrying this TCR beta chain was detected many times. As yet, its antigen is unknown. This entry is derived from a study of neurological immune-mediated disorders. The cDNA was generated through 5'RACE incorporating 10-nucleotide random UMIs. From 15-18 subjects, each sequencing run yielded over 190 million TCR-beta sequences. TCRdb re-derived calls from the 5' RACE reads in MiXCR, one entry per CDR3 protein. There are around 130,000 distinct CDR3 sequences in the sample; about 3.4% occur only once, and 1.3% lies in the top ten. Regarding the study as a whole: The study phylogenetically grouped the repertoires of 18 of 34 multiple sclerosis patients into one related-CDR3 cluster, a possible signature.

This CDR3 contains 14 residues. The V and J ends lost 5 bases and 7 bases respectively, with 18 bases between them. This TCR came from a woman younger than 45 with multiple sclerosis. Sequenced: PBMCs. The V call is TRBV12-3 or TRBV12-4, the J call TRBJ2-7; perhaps D is TRBD1 or TRBD2 (5 bases each). CDR3 loop: CASSPGAFSREQYF. The CDR3 bases are TGTGCCAGCAGTCCCGGGGCCTTCTCTAGAGAGCAGTACTTC.